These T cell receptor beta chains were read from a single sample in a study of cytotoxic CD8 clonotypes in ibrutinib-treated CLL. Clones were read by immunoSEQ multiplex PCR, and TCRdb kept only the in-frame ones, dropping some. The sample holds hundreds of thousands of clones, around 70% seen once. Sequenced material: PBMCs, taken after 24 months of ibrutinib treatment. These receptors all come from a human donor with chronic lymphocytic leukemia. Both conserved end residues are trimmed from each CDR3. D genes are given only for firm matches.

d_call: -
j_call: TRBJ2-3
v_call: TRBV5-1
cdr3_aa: ASSQQDTQY

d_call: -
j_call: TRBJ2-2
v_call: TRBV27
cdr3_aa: ASSLSPPRLFTGELF

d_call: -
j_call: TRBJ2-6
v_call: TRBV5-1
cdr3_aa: ASSQGSGANVLT

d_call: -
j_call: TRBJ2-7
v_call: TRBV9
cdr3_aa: ASSVTESYEQY

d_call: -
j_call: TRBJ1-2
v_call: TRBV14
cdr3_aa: ASSPHQGSGYGYT

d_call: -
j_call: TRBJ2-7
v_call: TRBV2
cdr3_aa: ASSESRGQY

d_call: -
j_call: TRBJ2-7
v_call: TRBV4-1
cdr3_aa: ASSQEAERFYEQY

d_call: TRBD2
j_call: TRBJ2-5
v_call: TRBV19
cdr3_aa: ASAHGGVGETQY

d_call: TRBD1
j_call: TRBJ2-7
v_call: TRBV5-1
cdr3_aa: ASSLEGTGFAYEQY

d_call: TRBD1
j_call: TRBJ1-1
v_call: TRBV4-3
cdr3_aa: ASSLTSDREGTEAF

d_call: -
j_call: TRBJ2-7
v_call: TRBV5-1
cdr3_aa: ASSLGGRGPTYEQY

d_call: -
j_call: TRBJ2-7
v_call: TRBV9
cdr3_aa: ASSGRVSTYEQY

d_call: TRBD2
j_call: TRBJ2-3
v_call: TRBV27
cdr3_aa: ASSLESSGTYADTQY

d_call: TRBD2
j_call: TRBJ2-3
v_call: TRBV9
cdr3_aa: ASSVGTSAYTQY

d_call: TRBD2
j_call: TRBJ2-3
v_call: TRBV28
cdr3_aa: ACFAGDTDTQY

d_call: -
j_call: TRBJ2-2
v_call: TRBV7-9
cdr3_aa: ASSPRDLTGELF

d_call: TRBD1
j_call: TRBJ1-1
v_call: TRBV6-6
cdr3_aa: ASSYASQGRNTEAF

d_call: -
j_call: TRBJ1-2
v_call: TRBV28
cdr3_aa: ASSSRGNYGYT

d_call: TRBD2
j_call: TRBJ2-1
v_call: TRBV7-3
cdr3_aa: ASGAGYNEQF

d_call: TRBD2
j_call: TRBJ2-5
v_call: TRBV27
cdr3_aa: ASSLRLAGSLGTQY

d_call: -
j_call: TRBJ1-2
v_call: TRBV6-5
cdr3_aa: ASSPRTTRGYT

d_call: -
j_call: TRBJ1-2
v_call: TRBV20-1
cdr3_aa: SASIWDGYT

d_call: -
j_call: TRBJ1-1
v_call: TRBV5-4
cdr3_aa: ASSLQIRTLKNTEAF

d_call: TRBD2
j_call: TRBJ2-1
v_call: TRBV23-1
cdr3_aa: ASSQLLAGSQDEQF

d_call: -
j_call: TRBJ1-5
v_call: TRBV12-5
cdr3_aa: ASGFDSYQPQH

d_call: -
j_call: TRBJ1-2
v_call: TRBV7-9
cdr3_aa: ASSLGVNYGYT

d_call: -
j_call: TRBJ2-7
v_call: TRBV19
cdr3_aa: ASSIAGGPFSYEQY

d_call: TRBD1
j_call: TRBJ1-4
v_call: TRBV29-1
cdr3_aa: SVGGVAGGTTNEKLF

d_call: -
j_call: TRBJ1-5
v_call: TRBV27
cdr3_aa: ASSLQGLQPQH

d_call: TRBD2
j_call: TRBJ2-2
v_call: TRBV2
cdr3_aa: ASFRGGPIGELF

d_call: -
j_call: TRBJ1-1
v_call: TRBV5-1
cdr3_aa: ASSLDRRTTEAF

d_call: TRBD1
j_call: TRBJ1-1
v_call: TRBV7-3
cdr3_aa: ASSFTGANTEAF

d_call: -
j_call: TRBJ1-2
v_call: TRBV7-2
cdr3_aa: ASSLAKGPNYGYT

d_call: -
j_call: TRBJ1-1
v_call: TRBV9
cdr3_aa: ASSAGNSNTEAF

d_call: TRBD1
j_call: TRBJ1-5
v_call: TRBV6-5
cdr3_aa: ATRGQGNQPQH

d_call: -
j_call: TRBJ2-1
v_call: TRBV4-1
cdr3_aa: ASSQESGDNEQF

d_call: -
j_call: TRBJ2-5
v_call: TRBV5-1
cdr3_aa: ASSSRPTGGVGETQY

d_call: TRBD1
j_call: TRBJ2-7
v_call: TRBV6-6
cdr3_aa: ASSYPGQGAYEQY

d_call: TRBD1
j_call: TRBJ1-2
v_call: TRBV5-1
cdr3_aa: ASSLPGQGNYGYT

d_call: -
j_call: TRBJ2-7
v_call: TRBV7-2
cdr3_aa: ASSLGASYEQY

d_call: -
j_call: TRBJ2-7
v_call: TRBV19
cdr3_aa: ASSGTNYEQY

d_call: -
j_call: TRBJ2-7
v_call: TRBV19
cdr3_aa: ASSVRDEQY

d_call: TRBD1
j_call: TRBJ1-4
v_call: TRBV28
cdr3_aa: ASSLWTGGNEKLF

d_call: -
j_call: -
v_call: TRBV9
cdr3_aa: ASSVVPTYEQY

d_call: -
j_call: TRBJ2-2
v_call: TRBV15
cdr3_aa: ATSGRGYAGELF

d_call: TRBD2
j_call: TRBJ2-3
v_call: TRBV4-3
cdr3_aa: ASSQEAAGVFTDTQY

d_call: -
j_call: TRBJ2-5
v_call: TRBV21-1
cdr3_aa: ASSKRRTGRETQY

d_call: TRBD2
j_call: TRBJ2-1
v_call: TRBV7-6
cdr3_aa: ASSLARLAGPPYNEQF

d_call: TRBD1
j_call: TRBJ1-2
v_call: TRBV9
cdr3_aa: ASSAIPPGQGTDGYT

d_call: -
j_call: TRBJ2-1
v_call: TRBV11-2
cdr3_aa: ASSLYAYNEQF